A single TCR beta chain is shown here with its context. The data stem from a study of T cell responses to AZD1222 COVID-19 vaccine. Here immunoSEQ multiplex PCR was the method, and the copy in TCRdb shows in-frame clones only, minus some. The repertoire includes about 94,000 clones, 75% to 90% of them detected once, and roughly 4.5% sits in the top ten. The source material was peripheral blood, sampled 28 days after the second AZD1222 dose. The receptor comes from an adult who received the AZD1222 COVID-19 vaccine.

The CDR3: CSASGQGVTEAFF. CDR3 in DNA: TGCAGTGCTAGTGGGCAGGGCGTCACTGAAGCTTTCTTT. The V and J genes are TRBV20-1 and TRBJ1-1, with D perhaps matching TRBD1 (5 bases). This CDR3 region has 13 residues. V lost 3 bases to trimming and J lost 4 bases, with 12 bases between them. Germline assignment: CDR1 DFQATT and CDR2 SNEGSKA (reference sequence).